The 4 T cell receptor beta chains below come from one sample, sequenced in a study of blood T cell repertoires in COVID-19. Generated by immunoSEQ multiplex PCR, the TCRdb table keeps only in-frame clones and is missing some. The table includes over 300,000 clones, roughly 90% detected once. The specimen was peripheral blood. These receptors were obtained from a man aged 18-30 years who had recovered from COVID-19.

This clone was detected only once. This chain links TRBV29-1 with TRBJ1-1; 7 bases map to TRBD1. Trimming removed 6 bases from V and 4 bases from J; junction bases left unmatched: 17. The V gene's germline CDR1 is SQVTM and CDR2 ANQGSEA. This CDR3 comprises 16 residues. This CDR3 reads CSVVPWRGQVSTEAFF. CDR3 sequence (DNA): TGCAGCGTGGTACCCTGGAGAGGACAGGTGAGCACTGAAGCTTTCTTT.

The chain couples TRBV7-2 to TRBJ2-1; the match to TRBD2 covers 7 bases. The CDR3 is made up of 14 amino acids. CDR1 is SGHTA and CDR2 is FQGNSA in the germline V gene. Trimming took 1 base from V and 10 from J; bases not matched to a gene: 7. The chain's CDR3 is CASSLDPGLLEQFF. The CDR3 coding sequence is TGTGCCAGCAGCTTAGACCCGGGACTACTCGAGCAGTTCTTC.

The CDR3 here is CASSQEWTGSYEQYF. The CDR3 region has the DNA TGCGCCAGCAGCCAAGAGTGGACAGGTTCCTACGAGCAGTACTTC. The chain uses TRBV4-3 and TRBJ2-7; 7 nucleotides match TRBD1. The CDR3 has 15 residues. The V gene's germline CDR1 is LGHNA and CDR2 YSLEER. Trimming removed 0 bases from V and 1 base from J; junction bases left unmatched: 3.

This chain joins TRBV6-2 or TRBV6-3 and TRBJ2-5, with TRBD2 identical over 11 bases. The V segment lost 6 bases and the J segment 1 base; nucleotides outside the gene matches: 13. This CDR3 has 18 amino acids. Germline CDR1 reads MNHEY; CDR2 reads SVGEGT. The DNA for the CDR3 is TGTGCCAGCAGCCCAAATCCACGACTAGCGGGATTCCAAGAGACCCAGTACTTC. Translating it yields CASSPNPRLAGFQETQYF.